A single sample is the source of the 23 T cell receptor beta chains below, sequenced in a study of T cells in Graves' hyperthyroidism and ophthalmopathy. RNA transcripts yielded amplified TCR beta CDR3 regions. An initial round of RT-PCR targeting the TCR CDR3 relied on the HTBI primer set. TCRdb recomputed calls from the multiplex PCR reads with MiXCR, one row per CDR3 protein. The sample comprises a few hundred thousand distinct CDR3 sequences, 40% to 55% of which are singletons, and approximately 8.4% rests with the top ten. The sequenced material came from peripheral blood or thyroid tissue (not recorded which). The receptors derive from a woman aged 18-35 years with Graves' hyperthyroidism.

The V call is TRBV2, the J call TRBJ2-2; possible D gene TRBD2, 5 bases. V lost 4 bases to trimming and J lost 6 bases, with 12 bases between them. Germline values: CDR1 SNHLY, CDR2 FYNNEI. The CDR3 consists of 14 residues. CDR3 in amino acids: CASSAEGSAGELFF. The CDR3 DNA reads TGTGCCAGCAGTGCAGAGGGTTCCGCCGGGGAGCTGTTTTTT.

This chain joins TRBV20-1 and TRBJ2-1, with 9 bases aligning to TRBD2. The CDR3 contains 13 residues. The V and J ends lost 1 base and 7 bases, in that order; junction bases with no gene match: 2. The germline CDR1 and CDR2 sequences are DFQATT and SNEGSKA (reference sequence). The CDR3 region is CSARGSGGNEQFF. The CDR3 DNA sequence: TGCAGTGCTAGAGGTAGCGGGGGTAATGAGCAGTTCTTC.

The chain uses TRBV2 and TRBJ2-7, with TRBD1 matching 9 bases. J lost 6 bases, V lost 5 bases, and 8 bases had no gene match. CDR3 length: 14 amino acids. CDR1 is SNHLY, CDR2 FYNNEI, per germline. In DNA, the CDR3 is TGTGCCAGCAGTTTTGGGACAGGGAACCTCGAGCAGTACTTC. Amino acid sequence: CASSFGTGNLEQYF.

Of note for this clonotype: A much larger clonotype is one base distant, so this may be a read error. CDR3 region: CAISTPRRTEAFF. The CDR3 nucleotides are TGTGCCATCAGTACCCCCAGGAGGACTGAAGCTTTCTTT. The chain carries TRBV10-3 and TRBJ1-1; no firm D call. CDR1 is ENHRY, CDR2 SYGVKD, per germline. Trimming shortened V by 5 bases and J by 5 bases, and 12 bases separated the two germline ends. CDR3 length: 13 amino acids.

The rearrangement links TRBV20-1 to TRBJ1-4; 10 bases line up with TRBD1. The CDR3 length is 15 residues. Trimming cost V 5 bases and J 5 bases; bases outside gene matches: 8. The V gene's germline CDR1 is DFQATT and CDR2 SNEGSKA (reference sequence). CDR3 in amino acids: CSAHGTGAVNEKLFF. CDR3 in DNA: TGCAGTGCTCACGGGACAGGGGCAGTGAATGAAAAACTGTTTTTT.

This clonotype was picked up a small number of times. The J gene is TRBJ2-7, the V gene TRBV29-1; possible D gene TRBD1, 5 bases. Germline V CDR1 and CDR2: SQVTM, ANQGSEA. With 5 bases removed from V and 3 bases from J, the gap between germline ends came to 11 bases. This CDR3 is built from 12 residues. The CDR3 is CSVRAGFYEQYF. The DNA of the CDR3 is TGCAGCGTTAGGGCAGGGTTCTACGAGCAGTACTTC.

This clonotype was recorded many times. The chain combines TRBV4-1 with TRBJ1-5, with 7 bases identical to TRBD1. V shed 3 bases and J 3 bases; nucleotides not matched to a gene: 14. CDR3 length equals 18 residues. CDR1 is MGHRA, CDR2 YSYEKL, per germline. The DNA for the CDR3 is TGCGCCAGCAGCCACACCCCGGGACAGCCAATATTCAATCAGCCCCAGCATTTT. Protein sequence: CASSHTPGQPIFNQPQHF.

The rearrangement joins TRBV29-1 to TRBJ1-2, with 7 bases identical to TRBD1. Germline V gene data show CDR1 as SQVTM and CDR2 as ANQGSEA. The ends lost 6 bases at V and 8 bases at J; junction bases unmatched: 9. The CDR3 runs 12 residues. The CDR3 nucleotides read TGCAGCGTATCCGACAGGGTGAGCGGCTACACCTTC. Its protein product is CSVSDRVSGYTF.

This clonotype was counted between two and nine times. The gene calls are TRBV6-5 and TRBJ2-7, with 7 bases lining up with TRBD2. CDR3 length: 16 amino acids. Trimming cost V 6 bases and J 3 bases; bases outside gene matches: 14. Germline V gene data show CDR1 as MNHEY and CDR2 as SVGAGI. DNA of the CDR3: TGTGCCAGCAGCCCCACCGCACTAGCGACGTTCTACGAGCAGTACTTC. It yields the protein CASSPTALATFYEQYF.

The chain recombines TRBV4-1 with TRBJ1-3, with D uncertain. Trimming left V 0 bases short and J 7 bases short, with 10 bases between. Germline V CDR1 and CDR2: MGHRA, YSYEKL. The CDR3 runs to 14 residues. The CDR3 is CASSQDVEDNTIYF. The DNA for the CDR3 is TGCGCCAGCAGCCAAGATGTAGAGGATAACACCATATATTTT.

The chain recombines TRBV4-1 with TRBJ1-1; TRBD1 matches at 10 bases. V gave up 0 bases and J gave up 4 bases; unmatched junction bases: 2. This CDR3 spans 15 amino acids. Germline V lookup: CDR1 MGHRA, CDR2 YSYEKL. The CDR3 spells CASSQDRDRGTEAFF. The CDR3 DNA reads TGCGCCAGCAGCCAAGACCGGGACAGGGGCACTGAAGCTTTCTTT.

This clonotype has at least ten counts. The chain couples TRBV7-3 to TRBJ2-5; the D gene is possibly TRBD2 (6 bases). Looked up from germline, CDR1 is SGHTA and CDR2 is FQGTGA. The CDR3 length is 15 residues. The V end was cut by 1 base, the J end by 4 bases, with 13 bases between. In DNA form, the CDR3 reads TGTGCCAGCAGCTTAAGGGGAGGTGGAGGAGAGACCCAGTACTTC. The encoded protein is CASSLRGGGGETQYF.

This clonotype has just a few counts. Just one base apart from a much larger clone, this may be a read error. CDR3 coding DNA: TGCAGTGCTAGTTCCGTCGGGCCAGAGGGTGGCGAGCAGTACTTC. It encodes CSASSVGPEGGEQYF. The chain joins TRBV20-1 to TRBJ2-7; D is perhaps TRBD2 (5 bases). This CDR3 contains 15 residues. The germline V and J ends were trimmed by 3 bases and 6 bases, with 21 bases remaining between them. The germline V gene encodes CDR1 DFQATT and CDR2 SNEGSKA (reference sequence).

The chain has TRBV7-2 and TRBJ2-3; 7 bases align to TRBD2. Germline trimming cut 1 base from V and 0 bases from J; bases unmatched to any gene: 4. CDR1 and CDR2 from the germline V gene are SGHTA and FQGNSA. The CDR3 is 16 residues long. This chain's CDR3 is CASSLELAASTDTQYF. The CDR3 coding sequence is TGTGCCAGCAGCTTAGAGCTAGCGGCCAGCACAGATACGCAGTATTTT.

The chain combines TRBV10-3 with TRBJ2-7; 8 bases are a match to TRBD2. With 3 bases clipped from V and 0 bases from J, the junction kept 10 bases outside the gene matches. This CDR3 has 17 amino acids. Looked up from germline, CDR1 is ENHRY and CDR2 is SYGVKD. This chain's CDR3 is CAISDYSGTLSSYEQYF. CDR3 bases: TGTGCCATCAGTGACTATAGCGGGACCCTAAGCTCCTACGAGCAGTACTTC.

Worth noting for this clonotype: It is likely a read error, because the conserved phenylalanine at the end of the CDR3 is missing. The chain has TRBV5-1 and TRBJ2-7; D is ambiguous. Germline loops: CDR1 SGHRS, CDR2 YFSETQ. CDR3 length equals 11 residues. V was shortened by 4 bases and J by 7 bases, with 9 bases between the two germline ends. CDR3 nucleotides: TGCGCCAGCAGCCCCGGGTATGAGCAGTACCTC. Protein: CASSPGYEQYL.

The chain is built from TRBV19 and TRBJ1-2, with no clear D. V lost 5 bases, J lost 2 bases, and 9 bases lay in between. This CDR3 comprises 13 residues. CDR1 is LNHDA and CDR2 is SQIVND in the germline V gene (reference sequence). The CDR3 nucleotides are TGTGCCAGTAGTTTCCAAGGGAACTATGGCTACACCTTC. Protein product: CASSFQGNYGYTF.

The rearrangement links TRBV24-1 to TRBJ2-7; a possible D gene is TRBD2 (6 bases). Germline V gives CDR1 KGHDR, CDR2 SFDVKD. V gave up 8 bases and J gave up 4 bases, with 20 bases separating them. This CDR3 spans 15 amino acids. The DNA for the CDR3 is TGTGCCACCAAGGCTAGCGATAAGGGGAAGTACGAGCAGTACTTC. Protein product: CATKASDKGKYEQYF.

This clonotype was recorded at least ten times. The CDR3 reads CATSDAGPGYGYTF. CDR3 DNA: TGTGCCACCAGTGATGCGGGTCCGGGCTATGGCTACACCTTC. This chain uses TRBV24-1 with TRBJ1-2; the D is unclear. The CDR3 runs to 14 residues. Germline V gene data show CDR1 as KGHDR and CDR2 as SFDVKD. V was shortened by 3 bases and J by 4 bases, with 11 bases between the two germline ends.

The V call is TRBV7-8, the J call TRBJ1-2, with D tentatively TRBD1 (6 bases). The CDR3 is 13 residues long. V gave up 5 bases and J gave up 5 bases, with 12 bases separating them. CDR1 is SGHVS and CDR2 is FQNEAQ in the germline V gene. CDR3 sequence (DNA): TGTGCCAGCAGCCAGGGGAGGGCGTATGGCTACACCTTC. Encoded protein: CASSQGRAYGYTF.

The chain couples TRBV20-1 to TRBJ2-1, with 8 positions matching TRBD2. The CDR3 has 15 amino acids. CDR1 and CDR2 from the germline V gene are DFQATT and SNEGSKA (reference sequence). The V and J ends lost 0 bases and 6 bases, in that order; junction bases with no gene match: 7. In DNA form, the CDR3 reads TGCAGTGCTAGAGATCTAGCGGGTCCGGGCAATGAGCAGTTCTTC. It specifies CSARDLAGPGNEQFF.

There are many counts of this clonotype. This sequence joins TRBV29-1 and TRBJ2-2; 8 bases are shared with TRBD2. CDR3 length: 15 residues. Trimming took 3 bases from V and 7 from J; bases not matched to a gene: 10. Looked up from germline, CDR1 is SQVTM and CDR2 is ANQGSEA. CDR3 in amino acids: CSVELLGRAVGELFF. CDR3 in DNA: TGCAGCGTTGAGTTACTCGGGAGGGCCGTCGGGGAGCTGTTTTTT.

This clonotype was found many times. The rearrangement joins TRBV11-3 to TRBJ1-1; possible D gene TRBD1, 5 bases. CDR1 is SGHNT and CDR2 is YENEEA in the germline V gene. CDR3 size: 16 residues. V was cut by 5 bases and J by 0 bases, with 16 bases left in between. The CDR3 reads CASSQPFDSLNTEAFF. The CDR3 nucleotides are TGTGCCAGCAGCCAACCCTTCGACAGCCTGAACACTGAAGCTTTCTTT.